Listed below are T cell receptor beta chains from one sample, sequenced in a study of shared clonotypes between healthy human individuals. Assay used: immunoSEQ multiplex PCR; TCRdb lists only in-frame clones, some missing. The sample has about 2.4 million clones, around nine tenths seen once. The sequenced sample was naive CD4+ T cells sorted from blood. The receptors originated from a young man in good health. CDR3s include the opening cysteine and the closing phenylalanine or tryptophan. The order of the fields is J gene, clone size, D gene, V gene, CDR3 DNA, CDR3 protein. D genes are given only for firm matches. Where a row states a size, it is once, few, many or the class of an expanded clone; other rows omit it.

>TRBJ2-4|-|-|TRBV2
TGTGCCAGCAGAACGGCTGCCGGAAACATTCAGTACTTC
CASRTAAGNIQYF
>TRBJ1-1|once|-|TRBV6-5
TGTGCCAGCAGTCCCAGAATTAACACTGAAGCTTTCTTT
CASSPRINTEAFF
>TRBJ2-7|-|-|TRBV6-1
TGTGCCAGCAGCCGGACAGATAAACACGGTTACGAGCAGTACTTC
CASSRTDKHGYEQYF
>TRBJ2-7|once|TRBD1|TRBV29-1
TGCAGCGTGGACAGGGGCCACGAGCAGTACTTC
CSVDRGHEQYF
>TRBJ1-2|-|-|TRBV11-2
TGTGCCAGCAGCTTAGAGGGGGGGCAGCGGAACACCTTC
CASSLEGGQRNTF
>TRBJ1-6|few|-|TRBV6-5
TGTGCCAGCAGTTACTCGCACGGAGGCCTTAATTCACCCCTCCACTTT
CASSYSHGGLNSPLHF
>TRBJ2-1|-|-|TRBV20-1
TGCAGAGGATATGAGCAGTTCTTC
CRGYEQFF
>TRBJ2-7|-|-|TRBV5-1
TGCGCCAGCAGCCACGGCCTTGAGGCGGGCGAGCAGTACTTC
CASSHGLEAGEQYF
>TRBJ2-5|-|-|TRBV6-5
TGTGCCAGCAGTTACTCGAAGAGCCCAGGGACCCAGTACTTC
CASSYSKSPGTQYF
>TRBJ1-1|few|-|TRBV30
TGTGCCTGGAGTGTACTGGGGCGGCGGGCTTTCTTT
CAWSVLGRRAFF
>TRBJ2-3|-|-|TRBV29-1
TGCAGCGTTGCTCCCCGATCCACAGATACGCAGTATTTT
CSVAPRSTDTQYF
>TRBJ2-5|once|TRBD1|TRBV2
TGTGCCAGCAGTCCGGGACAGGGGGCGCCCCGGGAGACCCAGTACTTC
CASSPGQGAPRETQYF
>TRBJ2-3|-|-|TRBV5-4
TGTGCCAGCAGTCAAGCGGGCACAGATACGCAGTATTTT
CASSQAGTDTQYF
>TRBJ1-5|-|-|TRBV11-2
TGTGCCAGCAGCTTAGGAGGGGGCAATCAGCCCCAGCATTTT
CASSLGGGNQPQHF
>TRBJ2-7|-|-|TRBV10-3
TGTGCCATCAGTGAATTATTCTCCTACGAGCAGTACTTC
CAISELFSYEQYF
>TRBJ2-7|-|-|TRBV4-3
TGCGCCAGCAGCCCCGGACTAACCTACGAGCAGTACTTC
CASSPGLTYEQYF
>TRBJ2-3|-|-|TRBV19
TGTGCCAGTAGTATTGGACAGTTGGGCACAGATACGCAGTATTTT
CASSIGQLGTDTQYF
>TRBJ2-2|once|-|TRBV28
TGTGCCAGCAGTTTAGGGCAGGGAGTCGCCGGGGAGCTGTTTTTT
CASSLGQGVAGELFF
>TRBJ1-5|few|-|TRBV9
TGTGCCAGCAGCGTGTCTGGAACCAGCAATCAGCCCCAGCATTTT
CASSVSGTSNQPQHF
>TRBJ2-2|-|-|TRBV7-2
TGTGCCAGCAGCTTAGATCAGGGTGTGCTGTTTTTT
CASSLDQGVLFF
>TRBJ2-3|-|TRBD2|TRBV5-4
TGTGCCAGCAGCTTCATGGTTAGCGGGAGCACAGATACGCAGTATTTT
CASSFMVSGSTDTQYF
>TRBJ1-4|-|-|TRBV5-1
TGCGCCAGCAGCTTGGCCGGGACGGAGGGAGAAAAACTGTTTTTT
CASSLAGTEGEKLFF
>TRBJ2-4|-|-|TRBV6-9
TGTGCCAGCAGTTTACAACGGGGGCTATCCAAAAACATTCAGTACTTC
CASSLQRGLSKNIQYF
>TRBJ2-2|once|TRBD1|TRBV11-2
TGTGCCAGCAACCTCTTAGGACAGGGTGGGACCGGGGAGCTGTTTTTT
CASNLLGQGGTGELFF
>TRBJ2-2|-|TRBD2|TRBV6-1
TGTGCCGGAGGTATCAGGACGGGAGGCACCGGGGAGCTGTTTTTT
CAGGIRTGGTGELFF
>TRBJ1-4|-|TRBD1|TRBV27
TGTGCCAGCAGTCGACAGGGCTTAGGAAAACTGTTTTTT
CASSRQGLGKLFF
>TRBJ2-7|once|-|TRBV29-1
TGCAGCGTAATCCTCTCCTACGAGCAGTACTTC
CSVILSYEQYF
>TRBJ2-1|once|-|TRBV30
TGTGCCTCTTACAATGAGCAGTTCTTC
CASYNEQFF